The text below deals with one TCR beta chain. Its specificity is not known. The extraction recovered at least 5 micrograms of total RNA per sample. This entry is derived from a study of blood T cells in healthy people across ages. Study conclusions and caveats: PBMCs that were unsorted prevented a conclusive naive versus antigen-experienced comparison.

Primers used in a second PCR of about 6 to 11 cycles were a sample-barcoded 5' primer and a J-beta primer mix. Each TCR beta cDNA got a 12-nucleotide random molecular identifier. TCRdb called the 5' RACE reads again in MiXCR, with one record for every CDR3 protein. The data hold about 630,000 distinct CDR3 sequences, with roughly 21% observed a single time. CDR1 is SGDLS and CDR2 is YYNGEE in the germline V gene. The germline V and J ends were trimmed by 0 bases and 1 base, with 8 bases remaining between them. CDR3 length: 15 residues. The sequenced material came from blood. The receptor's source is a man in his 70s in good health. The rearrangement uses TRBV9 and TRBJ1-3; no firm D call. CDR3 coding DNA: TGTGCCAGCAGCGTAGATCTGGGGTCTGGAAACACCATATATTTT. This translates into CASSVDLGSGNTIYF. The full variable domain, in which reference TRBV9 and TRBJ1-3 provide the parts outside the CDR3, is DSGVTQTPKHLITATGQRVTLRCSPRSGDLSVYWYQQSLDQGLQFLIQYYNGEERAKGNILERFSAQQFPDLHSELNLSSLELGDSALYFCASSVDLGSGNTIYFGEGSWLTVV.